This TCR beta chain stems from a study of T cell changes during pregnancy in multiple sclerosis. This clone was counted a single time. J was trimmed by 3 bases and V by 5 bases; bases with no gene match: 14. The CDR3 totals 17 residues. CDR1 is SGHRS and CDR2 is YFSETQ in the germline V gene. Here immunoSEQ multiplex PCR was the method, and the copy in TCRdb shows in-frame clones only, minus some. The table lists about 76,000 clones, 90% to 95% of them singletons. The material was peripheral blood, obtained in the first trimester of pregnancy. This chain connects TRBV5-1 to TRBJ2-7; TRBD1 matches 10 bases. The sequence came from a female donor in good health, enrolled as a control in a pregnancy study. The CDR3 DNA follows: TGCGCCAGCAGTAAGCAACCCGGGACAGGGGCCCACTACGAGCAGTACTTC. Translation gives CASSKQPGTGAHYEQYF.